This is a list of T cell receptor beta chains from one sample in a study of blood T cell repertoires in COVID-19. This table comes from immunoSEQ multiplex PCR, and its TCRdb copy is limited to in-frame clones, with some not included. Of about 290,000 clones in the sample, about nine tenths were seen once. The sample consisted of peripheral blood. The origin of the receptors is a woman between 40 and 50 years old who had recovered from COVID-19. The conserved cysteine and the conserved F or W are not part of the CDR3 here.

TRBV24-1 ATSDPGGDSYEQY
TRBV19 ASSMRGPYEQY
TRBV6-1 ASSEAEAVTGELF
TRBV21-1 ASSNLSLGGKQIHEQF
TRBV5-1 ASSLLGDRDFYNEQF
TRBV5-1 ASSLGQGANEQY
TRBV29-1 SVRQTYEQY
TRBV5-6 ASSLSTYEQY
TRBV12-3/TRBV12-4 ASRTDTDTQY
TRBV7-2 ASSPDRGPNNEQF
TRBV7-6 ASSLATSGSGETQY
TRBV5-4 ASSGIQGNYGYT
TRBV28 ASSLAGGVPGIQY
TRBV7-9 ASTTLAGKNNEQF
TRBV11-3 ASSHTGGEQY
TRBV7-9 ASSSRQGPEAF
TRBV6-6 ASSRAEQGSGNQPQH
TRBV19 ASSTDSLQPQH
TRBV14 ASSQDRGTQY
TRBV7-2 ASRPGLAGGYEQY
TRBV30 AWGIGTLTEAF
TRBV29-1 SVGGLSEYEQY
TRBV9 ASSARRDYSNEQF
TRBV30 AWAGTANQPQH
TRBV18 ASSPIGSLYNEQF
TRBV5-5 ASSLETGISYEQY
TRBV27 ASSLLFRQPGTEAF
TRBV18 ASSPRLALEETQY
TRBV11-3 ASSLTLQGTEAF
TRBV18 ASSADSTNTEAF
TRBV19 ASSSRQGPEAF
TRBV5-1 ASSLGPTGSQETQY
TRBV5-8 ASSGGQGFPETQY
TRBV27 ASSLRYPSSYEQY
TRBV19 ASSILEAGGLLSKNIQY
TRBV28 ASSFLVSGANVLT
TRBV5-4 ASSLGTGNEQF
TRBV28 ASSFELAGAGELF
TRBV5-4 ASSLDSSGYNEQF
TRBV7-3 ASSYHSDHTGELF